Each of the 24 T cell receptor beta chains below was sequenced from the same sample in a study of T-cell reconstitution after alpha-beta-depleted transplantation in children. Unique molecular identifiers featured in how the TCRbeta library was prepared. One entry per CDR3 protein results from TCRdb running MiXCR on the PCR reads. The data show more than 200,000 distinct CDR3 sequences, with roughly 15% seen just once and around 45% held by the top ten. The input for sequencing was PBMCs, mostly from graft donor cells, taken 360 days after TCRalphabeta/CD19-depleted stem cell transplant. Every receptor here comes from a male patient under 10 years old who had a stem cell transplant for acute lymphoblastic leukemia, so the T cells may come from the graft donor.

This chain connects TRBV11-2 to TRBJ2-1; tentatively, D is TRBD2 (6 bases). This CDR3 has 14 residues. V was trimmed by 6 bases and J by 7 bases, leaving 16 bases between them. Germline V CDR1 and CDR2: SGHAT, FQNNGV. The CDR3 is CASRLRETGNEQFF. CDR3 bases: TGTGCCAGCAGGTTACGGGAGACCGGGAATGAGCAGTTCTTC.

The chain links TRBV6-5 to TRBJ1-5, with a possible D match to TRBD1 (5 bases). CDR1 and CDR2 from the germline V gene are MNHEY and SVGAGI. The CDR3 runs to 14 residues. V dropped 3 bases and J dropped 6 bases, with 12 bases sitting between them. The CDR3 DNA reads TGTGCCAGCAGTTATGGGGGTAACAGTCAGCCCCAGCATTTT. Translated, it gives CASSYGGNSQPQHF.

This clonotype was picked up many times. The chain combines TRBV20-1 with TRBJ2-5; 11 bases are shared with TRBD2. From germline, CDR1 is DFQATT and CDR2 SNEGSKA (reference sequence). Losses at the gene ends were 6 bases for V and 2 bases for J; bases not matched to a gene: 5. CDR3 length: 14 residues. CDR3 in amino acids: CSASRTSGQETQYF. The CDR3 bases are TGCAGTGCCAGCCGGACTAGCGGGCAAGAGACCCAGTACTTC.

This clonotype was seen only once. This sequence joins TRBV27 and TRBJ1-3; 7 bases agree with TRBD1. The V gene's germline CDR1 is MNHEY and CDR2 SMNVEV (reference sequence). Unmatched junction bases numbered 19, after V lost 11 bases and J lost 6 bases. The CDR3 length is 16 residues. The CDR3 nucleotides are TGTGCCGGCCGGGACAGACCCTGTTTAGATCCAAACACCATATATTTT. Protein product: CAGRDRPCLDPNTIYF.

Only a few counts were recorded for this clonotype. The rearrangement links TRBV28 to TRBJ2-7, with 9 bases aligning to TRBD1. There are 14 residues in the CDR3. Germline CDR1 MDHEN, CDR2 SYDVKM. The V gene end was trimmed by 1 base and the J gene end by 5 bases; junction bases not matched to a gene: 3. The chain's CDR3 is CASSLLGQGHEQYF. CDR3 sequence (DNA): TGTGCCAGCAGTTTATTGGGACAGGGCCACGAGCAGTACTTC. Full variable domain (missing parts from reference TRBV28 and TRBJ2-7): DVKVTQSSRYLVKRTGEKVFLECVQDMDHENMFWYRQDPGLGLRLIYFSYDVKMKEKGDIPEGYSVSREKKERFSLILESASTNQTSMYLCASSLLGQGHEQYFGPGTRLTVT.

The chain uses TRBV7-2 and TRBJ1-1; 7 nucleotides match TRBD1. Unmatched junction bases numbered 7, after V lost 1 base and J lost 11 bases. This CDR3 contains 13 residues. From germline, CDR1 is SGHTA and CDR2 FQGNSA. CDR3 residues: CASSLGLDRDAFF. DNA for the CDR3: TGTGCCAGCAGCTTAGGACTAGACAGGGATGCTTTCTTT. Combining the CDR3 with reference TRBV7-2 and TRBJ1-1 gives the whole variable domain GAGVSQSPSNKVTEKGKDVELRCDPISGHTALYWYRQSLGQGLEFLIYFQGNSAPDKSGLPSDRFSAERTGGSVSTLTIQRTQQEDSAVYLCASSLGLDRDAFFGQGTRLTVV.

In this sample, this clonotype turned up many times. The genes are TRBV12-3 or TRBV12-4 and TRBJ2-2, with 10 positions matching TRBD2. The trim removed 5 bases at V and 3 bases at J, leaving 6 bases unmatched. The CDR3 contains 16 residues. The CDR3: CASSSGRDYYTGELFF. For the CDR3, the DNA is TGTGCCAGCAGTAGCGGGAGGGACTATTACACCGGGGAGCTGTTTTTT.

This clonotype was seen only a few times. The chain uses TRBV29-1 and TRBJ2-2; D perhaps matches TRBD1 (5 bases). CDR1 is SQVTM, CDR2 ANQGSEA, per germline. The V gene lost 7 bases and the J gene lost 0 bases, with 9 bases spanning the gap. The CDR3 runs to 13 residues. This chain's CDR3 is CSGGDANTGELFF. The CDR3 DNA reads TGCAGCGGGGGCGACGCGAACACCGGGGAGCTGTTTTTT.

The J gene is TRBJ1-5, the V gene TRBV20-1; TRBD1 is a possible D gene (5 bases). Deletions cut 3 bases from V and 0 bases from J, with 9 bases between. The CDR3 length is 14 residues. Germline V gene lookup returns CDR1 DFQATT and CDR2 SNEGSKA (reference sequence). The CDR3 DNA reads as TGCAGTGCTAGCGGGGCGGATAGCAATCAGCCCCAGCATTTT. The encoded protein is CSASGADSNQPQHF.

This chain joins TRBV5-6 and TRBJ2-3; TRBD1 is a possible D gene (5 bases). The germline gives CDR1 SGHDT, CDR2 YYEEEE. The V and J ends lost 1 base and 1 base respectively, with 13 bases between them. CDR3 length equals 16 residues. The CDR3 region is CASSLIWGFGTDTQYF. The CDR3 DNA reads TGTGCCAGCAGCTTGATATGGGGCTTCGGCACAGATACGCAGTATTTT. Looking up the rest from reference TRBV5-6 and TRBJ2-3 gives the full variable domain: DAGVTQSPTHLIKTRGQQVTLRCSPKSGHDTVSWYQQALGQGPQFIFQYYEEEERQRGNFPDRFSGHQFPNYSSELNVNALLLGDSALYLCASSLIWGFGTDTQYFGPGTRLTVL.

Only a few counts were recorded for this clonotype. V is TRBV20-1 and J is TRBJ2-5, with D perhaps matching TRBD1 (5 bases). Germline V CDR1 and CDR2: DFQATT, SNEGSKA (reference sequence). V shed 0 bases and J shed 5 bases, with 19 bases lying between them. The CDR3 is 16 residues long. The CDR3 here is CSARDTRAIRGETQYF. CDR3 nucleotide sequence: TGCAGTGCTAGAGATACCCGGGCGATTAGGGGCGAGACCCAGTACTTC.

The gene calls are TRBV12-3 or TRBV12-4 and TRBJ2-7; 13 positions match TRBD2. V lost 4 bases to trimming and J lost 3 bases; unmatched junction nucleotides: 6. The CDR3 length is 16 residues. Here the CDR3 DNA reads TGTGCCAGCAGTTGGGGACTAGCGGGGAAAGTCTACGAGCAGTACTTC. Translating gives CASSWGLAGKVYEQYF.

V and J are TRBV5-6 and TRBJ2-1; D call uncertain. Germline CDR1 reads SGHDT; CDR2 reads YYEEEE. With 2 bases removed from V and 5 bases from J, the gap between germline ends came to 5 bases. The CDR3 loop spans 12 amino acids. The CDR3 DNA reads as TGTGCCAGCAGCTTTCTCGACAATGAGCAGTTCTTC. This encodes CASSFLDNEQFF.

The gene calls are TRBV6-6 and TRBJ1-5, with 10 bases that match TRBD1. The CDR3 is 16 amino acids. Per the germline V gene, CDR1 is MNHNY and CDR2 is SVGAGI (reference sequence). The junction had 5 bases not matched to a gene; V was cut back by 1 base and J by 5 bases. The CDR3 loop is CASSYLGQGWYQPQHF. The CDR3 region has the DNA TGTGCCAGCAGTTACTTGGGACAGGGGTGGTATCAGCCCCAGCATTTT.

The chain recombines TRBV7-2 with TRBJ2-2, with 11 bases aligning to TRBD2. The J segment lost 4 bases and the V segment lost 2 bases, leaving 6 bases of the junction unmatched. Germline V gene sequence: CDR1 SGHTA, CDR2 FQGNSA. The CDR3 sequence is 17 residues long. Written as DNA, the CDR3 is TGTGCCAGCAGCTTATCCTTAGCGGGGGGGCTCACCGGGGAGCTGTTTTTT. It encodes CASSLSLAGGLTGELFF.

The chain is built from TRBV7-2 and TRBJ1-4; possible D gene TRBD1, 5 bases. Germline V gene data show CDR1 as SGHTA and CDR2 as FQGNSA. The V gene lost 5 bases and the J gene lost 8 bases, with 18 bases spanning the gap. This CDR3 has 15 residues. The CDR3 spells CASSPQGLGIEKLFF. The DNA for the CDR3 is TGTGCCAGCAGCCCTCAGGGTTTAGGCATCGAAAAACTGTTTTTT.

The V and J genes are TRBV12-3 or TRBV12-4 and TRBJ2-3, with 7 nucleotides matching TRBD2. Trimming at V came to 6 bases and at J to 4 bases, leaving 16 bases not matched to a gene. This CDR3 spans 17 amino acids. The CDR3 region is CASSPPFGAGEPDTQYF. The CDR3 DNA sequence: TGTGCCAGCAGCCCGCCCTTCGGGGCGGGGGAACCAGATACGCAGTATTTT.

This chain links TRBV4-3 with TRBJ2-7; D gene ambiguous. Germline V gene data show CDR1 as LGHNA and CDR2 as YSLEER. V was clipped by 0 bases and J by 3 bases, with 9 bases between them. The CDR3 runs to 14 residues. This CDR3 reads CASSQDLGYYEQYF. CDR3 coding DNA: TGCGCCAGCAGCCAAGATCTGGGGTACTACGAGCAGTACTTC.

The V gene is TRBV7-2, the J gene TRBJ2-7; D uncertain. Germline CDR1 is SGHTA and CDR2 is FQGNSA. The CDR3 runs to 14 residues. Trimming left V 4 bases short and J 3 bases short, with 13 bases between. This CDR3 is CASSYRPSDYEQYF. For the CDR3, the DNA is TGTGCCAGCAGCTACAGACCGTCGGACTACGAGCAGTACTTC.

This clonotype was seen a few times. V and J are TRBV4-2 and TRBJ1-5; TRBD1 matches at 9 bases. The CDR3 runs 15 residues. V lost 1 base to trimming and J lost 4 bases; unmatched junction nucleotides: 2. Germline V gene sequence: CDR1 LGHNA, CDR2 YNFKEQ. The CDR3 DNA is TGTGCCAGCAGCCAAGCCGGGACAGGGAATCAGCCCCAGCATTTT. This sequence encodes CASSQAGTGNQPQHF.

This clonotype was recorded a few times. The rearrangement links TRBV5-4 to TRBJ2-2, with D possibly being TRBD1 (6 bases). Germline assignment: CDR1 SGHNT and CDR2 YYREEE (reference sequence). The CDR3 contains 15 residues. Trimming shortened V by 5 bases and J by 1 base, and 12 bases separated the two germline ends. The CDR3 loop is CASRPRGQNTGELFF. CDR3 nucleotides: TGTGCCAGCAGACCCAGGGGTCAGAACACCGGGGAGCTGTTTTTT.

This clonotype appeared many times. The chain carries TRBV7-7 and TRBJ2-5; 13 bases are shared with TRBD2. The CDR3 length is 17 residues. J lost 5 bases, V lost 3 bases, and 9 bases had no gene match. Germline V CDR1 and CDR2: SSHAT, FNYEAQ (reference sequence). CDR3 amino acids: CASSFLGGLAGHETQYF. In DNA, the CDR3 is TGTGCCAGCAGCTTCCTAGGGGGACTAGCGGGACATGAGACCCAGTACTTC.

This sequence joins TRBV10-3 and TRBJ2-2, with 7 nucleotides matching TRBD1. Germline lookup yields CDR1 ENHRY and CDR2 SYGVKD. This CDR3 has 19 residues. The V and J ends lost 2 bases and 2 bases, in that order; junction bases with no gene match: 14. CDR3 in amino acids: CAISETHIPDRVNTGELFF. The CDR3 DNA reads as TGTGCCATCAGTGAGACCCACATACCTGACAGGGTAAACACCGGGGAGCTGTTTTTT.

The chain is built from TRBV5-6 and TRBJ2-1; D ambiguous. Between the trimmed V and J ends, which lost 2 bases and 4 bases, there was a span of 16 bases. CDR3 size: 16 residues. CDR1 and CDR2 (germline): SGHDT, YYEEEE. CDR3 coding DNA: TGTGCCAGCAGCTTATTAGGGATCTCAATATACAATGAGCAGTTCTTC. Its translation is CASSLLGISIYNEQFF.